A selection of T cell receptor beta chains follows, all from one sample in a study of blood T cell repertoires in COVID-19. Assay used: immunoSEQ multiplex PCR; TCRdb lists only in-frame clones, some missing. Of around 380,000 clones listed, roughly 86% are singletons. Sequencing was performed on peripheral blood. These receptors were taken from a human donor with acute or convalescent COVID-19. The donor label of this sample is uncertain. CDR3s include the opening cysteine and the closing phenylalanine or tryptophan. D genes are given only for firm matches. Clone size is given for some rows only: seen once, a few or many times, or a class if the clone is expanded.

v_call	j_call	cdr3_length	clone_size	d_call	cdr3_aa	cdr3_nt
TRBV7-2	TRBJ1-5	16	.	.	CASSSTGRGANQPQHF	TGTGCCAGCAGCTCGACAGGCCGAGGTGCCAATCAGCCCCAGCATTTT
TRBV25-1	TRBJ1-6	13	.	.	CASSDVLNSPLHF	TGTGCCAGCAGTGATGTCCTTAATTCACCCCTCCACTTT
TRBV12-3/TRBV12-4	TRBJ1-1	11	.	.	CASSLASEAFF	TGTGCCAGCAGTTTGGCATCTGAAGCTTTCTTT
TRBV13	TRBJ2-1	14	.	TRBD2	CASSLTGGYNEQFF	TGTGCCAGCAGCTTAACGGGGGGCTACAATGAGCAGTTCTTC
TRBV27	TRBJ1-2	13	.	.	CASSLDSHYGYTF	TGTGCCAGCAGTTTGGACAGCCACTATGGCTACACCTTC
TRBV11-3	TRBJ2-2	14	few	.	CASSLETGTGELFF	TGTGCCAGCAGCTTAGAAACAGGGACCGGGGAGCTGTTTTTT
TRBV29-1	TRBJ1-2	14	.	TRBD1	CSVEEAGGSYGYTF	TGCAGCGTTGAAGAGGCAGGGGGGTCTTATGGCTACACCTTC
TRBV6-5	TRBJ1-1	12	.	TRBD1	CASRDRGLGAFF	TGTGCCAGCAGGGACAGGGGGCTCGGAGCTTTCTTT
TRBV19	TRBJ2-1	16	.	TRBD2	CASSPGTSGGYNEQFF	TGTGCCAGTAGTCCGGGGACTAGCGGGGGGTACAATGAGCAGTTCTTC
TRBV18	TRBJ1-1	15	.	.	CASSPGTGGNTEAFF	TGTGCCAGCTCACCCGGAACGGGGGGAAATACTGAAGCTTTCTTT
TRBV18	TRBJ1-1	14	.	.	CASSRGQQNTEAFF	TGTGCCAGCTCCCGCGGACAGCAGAACACTGAAGCTTTCTTT
TRBV5-4	TRBJ1-1	13	once	.	CASSHRAVGEAFF	TGTGCCAGCAGCCACAGAGCCGTCGGTGAAGCTTTCTTT
TRBV19	TRBJ2-2	15	.	TRBD2	CASSRGLAGPGELFF	TGTGCCAGTAGTAGAGGACTAGCGGGTCCCGGGGAGCTGTTTTTT
TRBV30	TRBJ1-4	14	once	TRBD1	CAWSETGGDEKLFF	TGTGCCTGGAGTGAGACAGGGGGTGATGAAAAACTGTTTTTT